This record covers a single TCR beta chain. Its antigen is not known. The use of a sample-barcoded 5' primer and a J-beta primer mix characterized a second PCR of roughly 6 to 11 cycles. TCRdb re-analysed the 5' RACE reads in MiXCR, keeping a single row per CDR3 protein. In the table there are some 930,000 distinct CDR3 sequences, approximately 32% of which are singletons. This sample is drawn from a study of blood T cells in healthy people across ages. Study-wide points: Strong correlation was found linking TCR beta diversity to naive T cell percentage.

The V gene's germline CDR1 is SGHRS and CDR2 YFSETQ. The CDR3 has 15 amino acids. Unmatched junction bases numbered 9, after V lost 4 bases and J lost 4 bases. These same records also appear under a second study, on T cells of mothers and their children.

Sequencing used blood. The sequence was collected from a woman in her thirties or forties in good health. The chain links TRBV5-1 to TRBJ2-7, with 9 bases aligning to TRBD1. The CDR3 DNA follows: TGCGCCAGCAGCGGCGGACAGGGGAGGATATACGAGCAGTACTTC. Protein product: CASSGGQGRIYEQYF.